These 27 T cell receptor beta chains came from one sample sequenced in a study of PD-L1 blockade in urothelial cancer. Some clones are missing from TCRdb's copy, which holds only in-frame ones; the method was immunoSEQ multiplex PCR. The data hold more than 30,000 clones, with 85% to 90% observed a single time. The sequencing here drew on PBMCs, taken around atezolizumab (anti-PD-L1) treatment. The source of these receptors is a man in his forties or fifties with urothelial cancer.

This clone appeared a single time. This chain uses TRBV6-6 with TRBJ2-7; 9 bases agree with TRBD1. The germline V gene has CDR1 MNHNY and CDR2 SVGAGI (reference sequence). This CDR3 has 16 amino acids. With 5 bases clipped from V and 3 bases from J, the junction kept 11 bases outside the gene matches. The CDR3 bases are TGTGCCAGCAGTCAAGTGTCGGGACAGGGATTCTACGAGCAGTACTTC. The encoded protein is CASSQVSGQGFYEQYF.

The chain recombines TRBV29-1 with TRBJ1-1; D is unclear. Germline V CDR1 and CDR2: SQVTM, ANQGSEA. The length of the CDR3 is 13 residues. The germline V and J ends were trimmed by 1 base and 2 bases, with 8 bases remaining between them. The CDR3 protein is CSVEGGTNTEAFF. CDR3 in DNA: TGCAGCGTTGAAGGTGGCACCAACACTGAAGCTTTCTTT.

V usage is TRBV27 and J usage is TRBJ2-2; TRBD2 matches at 12 bases. V was clipped by 6 bases and J by 2 bases; unmatched bases: 10. Germline V CDR1 and CDR2: MNHEY, SMNVEV (reference sequence). CDR3 length equals 18 residues. This chain's CDR3 is CASRRRLAGVRNTGELFF. The CDR3 DNA follows: TGTGCCAGCAGGCGAAGACTAGCGGGAGTGCGAAACACCGGGGAGCTGTTTTTT.

The V and J genes are TRBV12-5 and TRBJ1-5, with a tentative D call TRBD1 (6 bases). Germline V gene data show CDR1 as LGHNT and CDR2 as FRNRAP. CDR3 size: 16 residues. V lost 11 bases to trimming and J lost 5 bases, with 25 bases between them. This CDR3 reads CAVTGLGSDPDQPQHF. The CDR3 bases are TGTGCTGTAACAGGGTTAGGGTCGGATCCTGATCAGCCCCAGCATTTT.

The V gene is TRBV5-4, the J gene TRBJ2-1, with 7 bases matching TRBD2. CDR1 is SGHNT, CDR2 YYREEE, per germline (reference sequence). This CDR3 has 16 amino acids. J gave up 5 bases and V 3 bases, and 11 bases lay outside the gene matches. The CDR3 DNA sequence: TGTGCCAGCAGCTCTTATACTAGAGGGACTAACAATGAGCAGTTCTTC. Protein product: CASSSYTRGTNNEQFF. The whole variable domain, remainder taken from reference TRBV5-4 and TRBJ2-1, is ETGVTQSPTHLIKTRGQQVTLRCSSQSGHNTVSWYQQALGQGPQFIFQYYREEENGRGNFPPRFSGLQFPNYSSELNVNALELDDSALYLCASSSYTRGTNNEQFFGPGTRLTVL.

The CDR3 loop is CASSQDNYEQYF. The DNA for the CDR3 is TGCGCCAGCAGCCAAGACAACTACGAGCAGTACTTC. The chain links TRBV4-3 to TRBJ2-7; no definite D call. The V end lost 0 bases, the J end lost 3 bases, and 3 bases lay between the germline ends. The CDR3 loop spans 12 amino acids. The germline CDR1 and CDR2 sequences are LGHNA and YSLEER.

This chain connects TRBV29-1 to TRBJ2-7, with TRBD1 matching 8 bases. Trimming took 6 bases from V and 2 from J; bases not matched to a gene: 6. The V gene's germline CDR1 is SQVTM and CDR2 ANQGSEA. This CDR3 region has 13 residues. In DNA, the CDR3 is TGCAGCGTCAACGGACAGGGTACCTACGAGCAGTACTTC. Amino acids: CSVNGQGTYEQYF.

J is TRBJ2-5 and V is TRBV7-2; tentative D call: TRBD1 (6 bases). V gave up 0 bases and J gave up 6 bases, with 17 bases separating them. Germline CDR1 is SGHTA and CDR2 is FQGNSA. This CDR3 is built from 16 residues. Here the CDR3 DNA reads TGTGCCAGCAGCTTAGCGAGTTTAAGGGGACAAAAGACCCAGTACTTC. Translating gives CASSLASLRGQKTQYF.

The rearrangement links TRBV19 to TRBJ2-7, with D possibly TRBD2 on 6 matching bases. The CDR3 runs to 13 residues. In germline, CDR1 is LNHDA, CDR2 SQIVND (reference sequence). V lost 4 bases to trimming and J lost 7 bases, with 14 bases between them. CDR3 region: CASSSGHGGEQYF. In DNA, the CDR3 is TGTGCCAGTAGTAGCGGCCACGGGGGAGAGCAGTACTTC.

This clone has only one observation. CDR3 sequence: CASSPDSSYEQYF. DNA of the CDR3: TGTGCCAGCAGCCCGGACAGCTCCTACGAGCAGTACTTC. The V call is TRBV11-3, the J call TRBJ2-7; tentative D call: TRBD1 (6 bases). Per germline, CDR1 SGHNT and CDR2 YENEEA. Trimming stripped 5 bases from V and 0 bases from J, with 8 bases between. The CDR3 loop spans 13 amino acids.

The V gene is TRBV9, the J gene TRBJ2-7; 7 bases fit TRBD1. The CDR3 has 15 residues. CDR1 and CDR2 from the germline V gene are SGDLS and YYNGEE. V trimming: 4 bases; J trimming: 2 bases; junction bases outside the gene matches: 9. In DNA, the CDR3 is TGTGCCAGCAGCCGACAGGGTACGTACACCTACGAGCAGTACTTC. Its translation is CASSRQGTYTYEQYF.

This chain uses TRBV6-5 with TRBJ2-1; 7 positions agree with TRBD2. Germline V gives CDR1 MNHEY, CDR2 SVGAGI. The length of the CDR3 is 14 residues. J lost 5 bases, V lost 5 bases, and 6 bases had no gene match. The CDR3 nucleotides are TGTGCCAGCAGTAGGAGCGGGATCAACAATGAGCAGTTCTTC. It codes for CASSRSGINNEQFF.

The gene calls are TRBV19 and TRBJ1-1; no definite D call. V lost 5 bases and J 0 bases, leaving 10 bases between the germline ends. Germline V gives CDR1 LNHDA, CDR2 SQIVND (reference sequence). The CDR3 has 14 amino acids. In nucleotides, the CDR3 is TGTGCCAGTAGTTGGGCAGAGTTGAACACTGAAGCTTTCTTT. Protein product: CASSWAELNTEAFF. The whole variable domain, remainder taken from reference TRBV19 and TRBJ1-1, is DGGITQSPKYLFRKEGQNVTLSCEQNLNHDAMYWYRQDPGQGLRLIYYSQIVNDFQKGDIAEGYSVSREKKESFPLTVTSAQKNPTAFYLCASSWAELNTEAFFGQGTRLTVV.

V usage is TRBV7-2 and J usage is TRBJ2-3; the match to TRBD2 covers 8 bases. This CDR3 spans 15 amino acids. From germline, CDR1 is SGHTA and CDR2 FQGNSA. The trim removed 1 base at V and 3 bases at J, leaving 3 bases unmatched. CDR3 sequence (DNA): TGTGCCAGCAGCTTAGGCGGGGGGCTAACAGATACGCAGTATTTT. Translating it yields CASSLGGGLTDTQYF. Looking up the rest from reference TRBV7-2 and TRBJ2-3 gives the full variable domain: GAGVSQSPSNKVTEKGKDVELRCDPISGHTALYWYRQSLGQGLEFLIYFQGNSAPDKSGLPSDRFSAERTGGSVSTLTIQRTQQEDSAVYLCASSLGGGLTDTQYFGPGTRLTVL.

The chain recombines TRBV11-1 with TRBJ2-2; D is unclear. Trimming took 8 bases from V and 7 from J, leaving 14 bases between them. Per germline, CDR1 SGHAT and CDR2 FQDESV (reference sequence). The CDR3 spans 13 residues. CDR3 in DNA: TGTGCCAGCGCGCACTACAAGGACGGGGAGCTGTTTTTT. It codes for CASAHYKDGELFF.

The chain carries TRBV6-6 and TRBJ1-4; a possible D gene is TRBD1 (6 bases). V dropped 6 bases and J dropped 0 bases, with 8 bases sitting between them. CDR3 size: 14 residues. Per germline, CDR1 MNHNY and CDR2 SVGAGI (reference sequence). The CDR3 protein is CASRGAATNEKLFF. DNA of the CDR3: TGTGCCAGCAGGGGGGCTGCAACTAATGAAAAACTGTTTTTT.

This chain links TRBV10-2 with TRBJ2-1; 8 bases are shared with TRBD1. The CDR3 extends over 15 amino acids. The junction had 5 bases not matched to a gene; V was cut back by 0 bases and J by 7 bases. Germline V gene sequence: CDR1 WSHSY, CDR2 SAAADI. CDR3 in amino acids: CASSESPRTGNEQFF. For the CDR3, the DNA is TGCGCCAGCAGTGAGTCTCCCCGGACAGGGAATGAGCAGTTCTTC.

This clone was seen only a few times. The rearrangement uses TRBV19 and TRBJ1-6; D gene uncertain. The length of the CDR3 is 14 residues. The V gene lost 7 bases and the J gene lost 7 bases, with 14 bases spanning the gap. CDR1 and CDR2 (germline): LNHDA, SQIVND (reference sequence). The CDR3 loop reads CASTLIGVNSPLHF. The CDR3 region has the DNA TGTGCCAGTACCCTCATCGGTGTCAATTCACCCCTCCACTTT.

This clone was seen only a few times. The rearrangement uses TRBV7-9 and TRBJ1-5; perhaps TRBD1 as D (6 bases). The CDR3 totals 14 residues. Germline values: CDR1 SEHNR, CDR2 FQNEAQ (reference sequence). V lost 4 bases, J lost 5 bases, and 12 bases lay in between. CDR3 sequence (DNA): TGTGCCAGCAGCTCTACAGGGAAGGATCAGCCCCAGCATTTT. Translation: CASSSTGKDQPQHF.

J is TRBJ2-1 and V is TRBV6-4; 8 bases match TRBD2. The CDR3 extends over 14 amino acids. Germline assignment: CDR1 MRHNA and CDR2 SNTAGT. Trimming removed 3 bases from V and 8 bases from J; junction bases left unmatched: 6. CDR3 coding DNA: TGTGCCAGCAGTGATGCGGGAGGTGGGGATGAGCAGTTCTTC. Translation: CASSDAGGGDEQFF.

This clone occurred a few times. CDR3 region: CASNPAGVKLNEQFF. For the CDR3, the DNA is TGTGCCAGTAACCCAGCGGGGGTCAAGTTGAATGAGCAGTTCTTC. The chain links TRBV19 to TRBJ2-1; 8 nucleotides agree with TRBD2. With V trimmed by 7 bases and J by 7 bases, 12 bases remained unmatched. CDR1 and CDR2 from the germline V gene are LNHDA and SQIVND (reference sequence). This CDR3 is 15 amino acids long.

The genes are TRBV7-9 and TRBJ1-1; D unresolved. V shed 5 bases and J shed 3 bases, with 19 bases lying between them. CDR1 is SEHNR and CDR2 is FQNEAQ in the germline V gene (reference sequence). The CDR3 runs to 16 residues. The CDR3 DNA follows: TGTGCCAGCAGCCGCGCGGGTGATAGGTTTGACACTGAAGCTTTCTTT. It translates to CASSRAGDRFDTEAFF.

V gene TRBV27 combines with J gene TRBJ2-3, with D maybe TRBD1 (5 bases). Germline-derived CDR1 and CDR2 are MNHEY and SMNVEV (reference sequence). V lost 4 bases and J lost 2, with 16 bases in between. The CDR3 runs to 16 residues. CDR3 coding DNA: TGTGCCAGCAGTTCAGGTTGGGGCAGGACCACAGATACGCAGTATTTT. Residues: CASSSGWGRTTDTQYF.

The chain couples TRBV4-1 to TRBJ2-7, with 10 bases that match TRBD1. The CDR3 runs to 19 residues. Germline V lookup: CDR1 MGHRA, CDR2 YSYEKL. V gave up 0 bases and J gave up 1 base; unmatched junction bases: 12. CDR3 sequence: CASSQDRWSAGQGSYEQYF. CDR3 sequence (DNA): TGCGCCAGCAGCCAAGATAGGTGGTCGGCGGGACAGGGGTCCTACGAGCAGTACTTC.

The chain is built from TRBV9 and TRBJ2-6; the D gene is possibly TRBD2 (7 bases). Trimming removed 0 bases from V and 0 bases from J, with 19 bases in between. Germline values: CDR1 SGDLS, CDR2 YYNGEE. The CDR3 totals 20 residues. As DNA, the CDR3 is TGTGCCAGCAGCGTAGCCGCCTTCGGGGGGCGGAGCTCTGGGGCCAACGTCCTGACTTTC. As protein: CASSVAAFGGRSSGANVLTF.

This rearrangement joins TRBV6-5 to TRBJ2-4, with D tentatively TRBD1 (6 bases). V dropped 0 bases and J dropped 7 bases, with 16 bases sitting between them. From germline, CDR1 is MNHEY and CDR2 SVGAGI. The CDR3 loop spans 16 amino acids. Written as DNA, the CDR3 is TGTGCCAGCAGTTACTCGATTCCAGGGGCAGGGAACATTCAGTACTTC. It is translated as CASSYSIPGAGNIQYF.

The chain uses TRBV10-2 and TRBJ2-1, with 11 bases lining up with TRBD2. Germline V gene sequence: CDR1 WSHSY, CDR2 SAAADI. This CDR3 contains 16 residues. With 6 bases clipped from V and 3 bases from J, the junction kept 7 bases outside the gene matches. CDR3 region: CASSRSSGRYYNEQFF. Written as DNA, the CDR3 is TGCGCCAGCAGCCGATCTAGCGGGAGGTACTACAATGAGCAGTTCTTC.